The 4 T cell receptor beta chains listed next were all sequenced from one sample in a study of cytomegalovirus exposure and HLA in healthy donors. The PCR had 60 Vbeta and 13 Jbeta primers. TCRdb's table, derived via immunoSEQ multiplex PCR, lists solely in-frame clones and lacks some. The profile shows a few hundred thousand clones, 60% to 80% of them singletons. The sequenced sample consisted of PBMCs. These receptors came from a man in his late teens or twenties in good health and CMV-seronegative.

The chain carries TRBV6-6 and TRBJ1-1; maybe TRBD1 (6 bases). Germline CDR1 and CDR2: MNHNY and SVGAGI (reference sequence). The germline V and J ends were trimmed by 8 bases and 2 bases, with 12 bases remaining between them. This CDR3 has 13 residues. The CDR3 is CASAWTANTEAFF. The CDR3 coding sequence is TGTGCCAGCGCATGGACAGCAAACACTGAAGCTTTCTTT.

This rearrangement joins TRBV7-2 to TRBJ2-5; the match to TRBD2 covers 9 bases. The length of the CDR3 is 16 residues. Germline assignment: CDR1 SGHTA and CDR2 FQGNSA. J gave up 1 base and V 4 bases, and 7 bases lay outside the gene matches. The CDR3 DNA reads TGTGCCAGCAGCTCATTGGGGCGGGGGGGCCAAGAGACCCAGTACTTC. Its translation: CASSSLGRGGQETQYF.

The chain links TRBV29-1 to TRBJ1-5; 7 nucleotides align to TRBD1. The CDR3 is made up of 13 amino acids. Unmatched junction bases numbered 5, after V lost 4 bases and J lost 5 bases. CDR1 is SQVTM, CDR2 ANQGSEA, per germline. CDR3 bases: TGCAGCGTTGTGCAGGGGGAGGATCAGCCCCAGCATTTT. Its protein is CSVVQGEDQPQHF.

This clone was seen only a few times. V and J are TRBV5-6 and TRBJ1-1, with 8 bases lining up with TRBD1. Germline V gene data show CDR1 as SGHDT and CDR2 as YYEEEE. V lost 5 bases to trimming and J lost 4 bases; unmatched junction nucleotides: 10. The CDR3 consists of 15 residues. Here the CDR3 reads CASSLRQGLVTEAFF. The CDR3 DNA reads TGTGCCAGCAGTCTACGACAGGGGTTGGTCACTGAAGCTTTCTTT.